This T cell receptor (beta chain) was observed in a study of cytomegalovirus exposure and HLA in healthy donors. The donors gave bone marrow, and they were healthy. General study findings and limits: The classifier was said to identify cytomegalovirus status with high specificity and sensitivity. The study listed around 150 cytomegalovirus-associated TCR beta chains.

This CDR3 contains 16 residues. Germline V gene data show CDR1 as SGHRS and CDR2 as YFSETQ. Trimming pared 5 bases from V and 0 bases from J, leaving 12 bases between. The PCR used 60 Vbeta and 13 Jbeta primers. Only in-frame clones appear in the TCRdb table, and some are missing; sequencing was by immunoSEQ multiplex PCR. The sample contains some 130,000 clones, 70% to 80% of which appear only once. Concerning this clone: Its antigen remains unidentified.

The clonotype was recovered from a man aged 30 to 45 in good health and CMV-seronegative. The gene calls are TRBV5-1 and TRBJ2-6; a weak D match, TRBD1 (5 bases). Material: PBMCs. Here the CDR3 reads CASSKVGASGANVLTF. The CDR3 DNA sequence: TGCGCCAGCAGTAAGGTAGGGGCCTCTGGGGCCAACGTCCTGACTTTC.